The following is a T cell receptor (beta chain) sequence with its context. Antigen: not known. The V and J ends lost 0 bases and 2 bases respectively, with 13 bases between them. CDR1 is SGHRS, CDR2 YFSETQ, per germline. CDR3 length: 16 amino acids. Sample time point: cycle 4 day 1 (C4D1), after less than 7 weeks of nivolumab. Relapses following autologous stem cell transplantation were seen in all patients, with brentuximab vedotin exposure varying. This entry belongs to a study of PD-1 blockade in classical Hodgkin lymphoma. Study-level points and caveats: Nivolumab initiation under 1 year post-ASCT meant exclusion. Relapsed/refractory patients reportedly had lower baseline diversity than newly diagnosed patients. By cycle point C4D1, TCR diversity had risen significantly in CD4+ cells (but not CD8+ cells).

This table comes from immunoSEQ multiplex PCR, and its TCRdb copy is limited to in-frame clones, with some not included. This repertoire shows 50,000 to 65,000 clones, approximately 92% found once; its top ten account for about 8%. The TCR comes from a human donor with classical Hodgkin lymphoma. Sequenced material: peripheral blood mononuclear cells (PBMCs), taken before the fourth cycle of nivolumab. V is TRBV5-1 and J is TRBJ2-3; no clear D. Here the CDR3 reads CASSLDGLQYTDTQYF. The DNA of the CDR3 is TGCGCCAGCAGCTTGGATGGCCTACAATACACAGATACGCAGTATTTT.